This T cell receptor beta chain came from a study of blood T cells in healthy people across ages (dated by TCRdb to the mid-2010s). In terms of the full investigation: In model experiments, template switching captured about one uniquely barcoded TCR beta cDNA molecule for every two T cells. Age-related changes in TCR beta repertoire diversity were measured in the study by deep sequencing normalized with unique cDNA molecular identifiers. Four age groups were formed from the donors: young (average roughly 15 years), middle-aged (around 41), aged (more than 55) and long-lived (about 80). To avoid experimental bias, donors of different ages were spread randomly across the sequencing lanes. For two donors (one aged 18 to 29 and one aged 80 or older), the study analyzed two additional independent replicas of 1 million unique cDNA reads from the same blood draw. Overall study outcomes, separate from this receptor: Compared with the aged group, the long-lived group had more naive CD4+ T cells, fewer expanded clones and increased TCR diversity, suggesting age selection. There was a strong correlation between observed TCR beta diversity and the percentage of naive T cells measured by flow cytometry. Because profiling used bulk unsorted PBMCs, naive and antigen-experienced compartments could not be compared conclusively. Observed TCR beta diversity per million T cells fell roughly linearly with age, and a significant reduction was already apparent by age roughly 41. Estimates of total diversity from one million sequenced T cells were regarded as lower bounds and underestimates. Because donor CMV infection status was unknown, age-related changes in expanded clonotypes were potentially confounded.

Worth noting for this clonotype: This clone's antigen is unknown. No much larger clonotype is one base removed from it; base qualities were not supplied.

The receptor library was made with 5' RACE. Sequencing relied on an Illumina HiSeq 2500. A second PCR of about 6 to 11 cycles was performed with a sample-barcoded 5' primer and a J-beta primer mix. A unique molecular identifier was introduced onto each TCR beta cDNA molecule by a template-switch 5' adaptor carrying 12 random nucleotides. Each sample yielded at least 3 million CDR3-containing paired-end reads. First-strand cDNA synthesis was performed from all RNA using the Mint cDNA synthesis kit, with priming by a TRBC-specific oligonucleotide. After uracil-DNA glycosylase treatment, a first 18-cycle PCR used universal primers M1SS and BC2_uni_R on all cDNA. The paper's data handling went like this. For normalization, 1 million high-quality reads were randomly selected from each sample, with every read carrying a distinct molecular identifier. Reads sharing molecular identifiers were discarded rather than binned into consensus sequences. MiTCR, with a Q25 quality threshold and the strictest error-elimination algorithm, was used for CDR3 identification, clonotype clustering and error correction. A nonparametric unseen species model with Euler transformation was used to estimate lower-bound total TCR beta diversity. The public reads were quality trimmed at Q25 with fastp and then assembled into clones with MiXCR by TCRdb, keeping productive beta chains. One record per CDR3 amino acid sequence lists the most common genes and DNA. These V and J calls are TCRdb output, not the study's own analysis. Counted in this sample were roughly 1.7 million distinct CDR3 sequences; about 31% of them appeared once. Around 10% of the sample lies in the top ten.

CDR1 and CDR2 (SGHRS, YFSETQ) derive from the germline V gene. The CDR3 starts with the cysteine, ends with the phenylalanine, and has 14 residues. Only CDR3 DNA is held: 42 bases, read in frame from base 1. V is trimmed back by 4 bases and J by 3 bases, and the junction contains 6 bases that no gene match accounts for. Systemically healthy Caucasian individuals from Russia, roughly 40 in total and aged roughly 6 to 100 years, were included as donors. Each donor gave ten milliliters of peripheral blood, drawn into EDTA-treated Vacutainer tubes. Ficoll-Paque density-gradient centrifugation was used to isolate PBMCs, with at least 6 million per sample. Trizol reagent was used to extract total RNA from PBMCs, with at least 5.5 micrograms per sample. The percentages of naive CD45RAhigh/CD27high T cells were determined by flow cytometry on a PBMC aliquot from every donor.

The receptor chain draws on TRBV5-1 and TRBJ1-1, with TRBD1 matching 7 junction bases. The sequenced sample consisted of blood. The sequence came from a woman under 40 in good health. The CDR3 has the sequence CASSPRGAYTEAFF. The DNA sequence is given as TGCGCCAGCAGCCCCAGGGGGGCTTACACTGAAGCTTTCTTT.